This T cell receptor beta chain was found in a study of blood T cell repertoires in COVID-19 (dated by TCRdb to about 2020). About the investigation overall: Samples from collaborators originated in the United States, Italy and Spain and spanned both the acute and convalescent phases of COVID-19. The samples were drawn from two sources: the first 160 participants of the ongoing ImmuneRACE study, and approximately 1,300 subjects contributed by 6 global collaborators. The sample metadata nearly always contained a de-identified subject ID, COVID-19 status, age in years and sex. Subjects who had been exposed to COVID-19, were actively infected with it, or had recovered from it provided the deeply sampled blood TCRbeta repertoires that made up the dataset. A freely available public database, intended as a resource for researchers studying the immune response to SARS-CoV-2, is where the repertoires were released. Where HLA class I and class II types were available, the types were taken from metadata supplied by the sample provider, not from assay-based typing. The prospective study material was composed of cDNA or gDNA derived from T cells, B-cell-depleted T cells, or PBMCs.

Via the germline V gene, CDR1 is LGHNA and CDR2 YSLEER. V is clipped by 1 base and J by 8 bases, and the sequence between their germline boundaries is 14 bases long. Taken from cysteine to phenylalanine, the CDR3 has 14 residues. Only the CDR3 DNA stays, 42 bases, in frame from base 1. Overall study outcomes, separate from this receptor: Clinical and demographic metadata were provided uncurated, with the amount varying by source and participant.

In regard to this clone: Its antigen is unknown. Base quality data are lacking; no much larger clone is found one base away.

TCRbeta CDR3 regions were amplified from genomic DNA by means of the immunoSEQ Assay, a bias-controlled multiplex PCR. In the paper's pipeline: The number of nucleated cells in each sample was estimated by amplification of reference gene primers within the assay. Sequence reads were collapsed and filtered to measure the absolute abundance of every unique TCRbeta CDR3 rearrangement. Productive Simpson clonality was computed per sample as the square root of Simpson's diversity index over productive rearrangements. In its TCRdb copy, this immuneACCESS table keeps in-frame sequences only and misses some clones. Where compared with another copy, unresolved V genes explain less than half of these, and the others have no known cause. Clonal size and the V and J genes are those of that table, whereas D and trimming came from the DNA. The sample includes approximately 400,000 clones, with 80% to 90% observed a single time. The ten largest clones capture over 1% of the sample.

The collaborating institutions used their own protocols to collect whole blood in K2EDTA tubes. For TCRbeta analysis, collaborators shipped samples in one of three forms: frozen whole blood, isolated PBMCs, or DNA extracted from either of those sample types. Sequenced sample: peripheral blood. The receptor's source is a man in his forties with acute or convalescent COVID-19. In this chain, TRBV4-3 is recombined with TRBJ1-2, with TRBD1 tentatively as D gene (6 bases match). The nucleotide sequence reads TGCGCCAGCAGCCAAGGTACGACAGGTCACGGCTACACCTTC. Translated, it gives CASSQGTTGHGYTF.